These T cell receptor beta chains were read from a single sample in a study of blood T cell repertoires in COVID-19. Sequencing used immunoSEQ multiplex PCR; TCRdb keeps in-frame clones, though not all of them. Here the sample spans about 130,000 clones, approximately 84% being singletons. The material sequenced was peripheral blood. The receptors shown here come from a man between 65 and 80 years old with acute or convalescent COVID-19. The CDR3 runs from the conserved cysteine through the conserved F or W. Each record gives: V gene, CDR3 protein.

TRBV5-1 CASSPGQGGEFF
TRBV11-2 CASSLGRWDTFSYNEQFF
TRBV28 CASSWHSGGEFQWGEQFF
TRBV7-9 CASSHATDRSSYEQYF
TRBV18 CASSRGQGEKLFF
TRBV2 CASLAGTGAYEQYF
TRBV5-4 CASSYGQVRNTEAFF
TRBV29-1 CSVTLQANLEAFF
TRBV5-1 CASSLGGTFGNTIYF
TRBV7-9 CASSWASSGANVLTF
TRBV7-6 CASSPRTGAEQYF
TRBV5-1 CASSWEPVGIGANVLTF
TRBV6-5 CASSSLGGKTSYEQYF
TRBV14 CASSPRQGLNSPLHF
TRBV6-5 CASSRTGNSPLHF
TRBV18 CASSPPLSPTGDMNTEAFF
TRBV11-2 CASSSSRDTQYF
TRBV20-1 CSASPGHLTDTQYF
TRBV7-9 CASSLSGSQPQHF
TRBV28 CASCRQGLFLTNEKLFF
TRBV27 CASSTIGGNKDGYTF
TRBV28 CASSSIHRQGNYGYTF
TRBV5-1 CASSLGGGATNEKLFF
TRBV2 CASSERGPPTNEKLFF
TRBV6-5 CASITGAANYGYTF
TRBV7-3 CASSLTAGPYNEQFF
TRBV7-8 CASSPIGGYSNQPQHF
TRBV19 CASSIGGKNTEAFF
TRBV18 CASSPQGMGEQYF
TRBV6-4 CASSDPRTGTMGSYTF
TRBV27 CASKTGAGSPLHF
TRBV19 CASSFGAGRETQYF
TRBV9 CASSGSGYARTDTQYF
TRBV18 CASSLRQGGNAFF
TRBV28 CASSTGGQIKHEQYF